These 10 T cell receptor beta chains originate from one sample sequenced in a study of blood T cells in healthy people across ages. Primed by a sample-barcoded 5' primer and a J-beta primer mix, a second PCR proceeded for 7 to 11 cycles. TCRdb passed the 5' RACE reads through MiXCR, listing each CDR3 protein once. The profile shows around 580,000 distinct CDR3 sequences, around 48% of them singletons. Specimen: blood. All receptors derive from a man older than 75 in good health.

The chain is built from TRBV14 and TRBJ1-2; the D is unclear. The CDR3 contains 14 residues. CDR1 is SGHDN and CDR2 is FVKESK in the germline V gene. V lost 1 base and J lost 7, with 13 bases in between. CDR3 coding DNA: TGTGCCAGCAGCCAAGCCCCATTTAAGGGTGGCTACACCTTC. Amino acid sequence: CASSQAPFKGGYTF.

This rearrangement joins TRBV5-1 to TRBJ2-3, with D possibly TRBD1 on 6 matching bases. Looked up from germline, CDR1 is SGHRS and CDR2 is YFSETQ. The CDR3 is made up of 14 amino acids. V lost 4 bases and J 3 bases, leaving 12 bases between the germline ends. DNA of the CDR3: TGCGCCAGCAGCGCCACAGGGAGAACAGATACGCAGTATTTT. It specifies CASSATGRTDTQYF.

This rearrangement joins TRBV18 to TRBJ2-7; D is possibly TRBD1 (6 bases). The CDR3 consists of 16 residues. V shed 3 bases and J shed 6 bases, with 21 bases lying between them. CDR1 and CDR2 from the germline V gene are KGHSH and LQKENI. CDR3 protein: CASSPEKGTRIREQYF. Here the CDR3 DNA reads TGTGCCAGCTCACCGGAGAAGGGGACAAGAATACGCGAGCAGTACTTC.

This clonotype came up once. The chain combines TRBV2 with TRBJ2-7; 9 bases line up with TRBD1. CDR3 size: 15 residues. Looked up from germline, CDR1 is SNHLY and CDR2 is FYNNEI. V was pared by 7 bases and J by 7 bases, with 14 bases of the junction left unmatched. CDR3 residues: CASIPDRGRGNEQYF. Written as DNA, the CDR3 is TGTGCCAGCATTCCGGACAGGGGAAGGGGGAATGAGCAGTACTTC.

This clonotype was detected a few times. The genes are TRBV29-1 and TRBJ2-3; no clear D gene. The germline V gene encodes CDR1 SQVTM and CDR2 ANQGSEA. The CDR3 consists of 10 residues. Trimming left V 4 bases short and J 5 bases short, with 4 bases between. The CDR3 coding sequence is TGCAGCGTTGGAGAAGATACGCAGTATTTT. It yields the protein CSVGEDTQYF.

This chain links TRBV20-1 with TRBJ2-5, with 9 nucleotides matching TRBD1. This CDR3 is built from 14 residues. V lost 6 bases and J lost 1; bases outside the gene matches: 6. Germline V CDR1 and CDR2: DFQATT, SNEGSKA (reference sequence). CDR3 sequence reads: CSATRQGVQETQYF. For the CDR3, the DNA is TGCAGTGCGACAAGACAGGGGGTCCAAGAGACCCAGTACTTC.

V usage is TRBV6-2 or TRBV6-3 and J usage is TRBJ2-5; the D gene is possibly TRBD2 (7 bases). Germline lookup yields CDR1 MNHEY and CDR2 SVGEGT. There are 15 residues in the CDR3. Trimming stripped 9 bases from V and 1 base from J, with 18 bases between. The CDR3 spells CASAGAGAVQETQYF. The CDR3 DNA reads as TGTGCCAGTGCGGGGGCGGGGGCCGTCCAAGAGACCCAGTACTTC.

This clonotype showed up just a few times. The chain couples TRBV28 to TRBJ2-7, with D possibly being TRBD2 (6 bases). This CDR3 is built from 15 residues. The V end was cut by 8 bases, the J end by 2 bases, with 19 bases between. Germline V gives CDR1 MDHEN, CDR2 SYDVKM. CDR3 amino acids: CASLGGTPTTYEQYF. For the CDR3, the DNA is TGTGCCAGCCTTGGAGGGACCCCGACCACCTACGAGCAGTACTTC.

This sequence joins TRBV4-2 and TRBJ1-1; 9 nucleotides align to TRBD1. J was trimmed by 4 bases and V by 2 bases; bases with no gene match: 8. The CDR3 loop spans 16 amino acids. CDR1 is LGHNA, CDR2 YNFKEQ, per germline. In DNA, the CDR3 is TGTGCCAGCAGCCAAAACAGGGGGCCGTGGGGCACTGAAGCTTTCTTT. Amino acids: CASSQNRGPWGTEAFF.

This clonotype was seen only a few times. The genes are TRBV4-3 and TRBJ2-6; 7 bases fit TRBD1. Germline CDR1 is LGHNA and CDR2 is YSLEER. The trim removed 0 bases at V and 1 base at J, leaving 0 bases unmatched. CDR3 length: 16 residues. Here the CDR3 reads CASSQETGSGANVLTF. CDR3 sequence (DNA): TGCGCCAGCAGCCAAGAGACAGGGTCTGGGGCCAACGTCCTGACTTTC.